This T cell receptor beta chain appears in the sequencing data of a study of cytomegalovirus exposure and HLA in healthy donors. Looking at the study overall: Of all 360 or so donors who were genotyped, 75% to 85% belonged to the Caucasian-associated ancestry cluster.

Donors were nominally healthy when sampled, though unrecorded immune exposures were likely. Both 60 Vbeta primers and 13 Jbeta primers went into the PCR. TCRdb keeps only in-frame clones here, not all; method: immunoSEQ multiplex PCR. The repertoire has 110,000 or so clones, over 75% of them found once; the top ten carry around 5.8%. The CDR3 is 13 amino acids. V was cut by 8 bases and J by 0 bases, with 10 bases left in between. The V gene's germline CDR1 is SEHNR and CDR2 FQNEAQ (reference sequence). V and J are TRBV7-9 and TRBJ1-1, with D unclear. The sequenced sample was PBMCs. The sequence was collected from a woman aged 30 to 39 in good health and CMV-seropositive. The CDR3 sequence is CASLLRVNTEAFF. The DNA for the CDR3 is TGTGCCAGCCTGTTGAGGGTGAACACTGAAGCTTTCTTT. The whole variable domain, remainder taken from reference TRBV7-9 and TRBJ1-1, is DTGVSQNPRHKITKRGQNVTFRCDPISEHNRLYWYRQTLGQGPEFLTYFQNEAQLEKSRLLSDRFSAERPKGSFSTLEIQRTEQGDSAMYLCASLLRVNTEAFFGQGTRLTVV.